The present TCR beta chain was sequenced within a study of blood T cells in healthy people across ages. Sample donors were healthy Caucasian individuals that came from Russia, aged roughly 6 to 100. Peripheral blood was drawn, about 9.1 milliliters per donor. Using a J-beta primer mix together with a sample-barcoded 5' primer, a second PCR was run for about 7 to 12 cycles. TCRdb recomputed calls from the 5' RACE reads with MiXCR, one row per CDR3 protein. This sample carries around 1,100,000 distinct CDR3 sequences, 35% to 40% of them seen once, and the ten largest clones take about an eighth. This clonotype has at least ten counts. CDR1 is LGHNA, CDR2 YSLEER, per germline. Trimming stripped 4 bases from V and 8 bases from J, with 14 bases between. This CDR3 has 14 amino acids.

The chain uses TRBV4-3 and TRBJ1-4; no definite D call. The sequencing sample was made of blood. This TCR was sampled from a man between 18 and 35 years old in good health. The CDR3 sequence is CASSPFPTTEKLFF. The CDR3 bases are TGCGCCAGCAGCCCCTTTCCTACCACCGAAAAACTGTTTTTT.